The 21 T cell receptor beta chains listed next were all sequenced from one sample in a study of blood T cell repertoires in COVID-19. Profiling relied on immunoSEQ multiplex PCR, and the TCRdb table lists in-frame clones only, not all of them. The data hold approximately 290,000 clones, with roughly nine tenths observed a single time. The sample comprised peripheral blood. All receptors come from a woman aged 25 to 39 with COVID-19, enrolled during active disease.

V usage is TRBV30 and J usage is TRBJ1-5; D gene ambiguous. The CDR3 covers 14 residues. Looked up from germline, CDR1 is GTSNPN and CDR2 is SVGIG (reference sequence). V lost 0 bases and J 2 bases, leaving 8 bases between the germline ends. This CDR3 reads CAWSVTMGNQPQHF. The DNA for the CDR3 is TGTGCCTGGAGTGTGACTATGGGCAATCAGCCCCAGCATTTT.

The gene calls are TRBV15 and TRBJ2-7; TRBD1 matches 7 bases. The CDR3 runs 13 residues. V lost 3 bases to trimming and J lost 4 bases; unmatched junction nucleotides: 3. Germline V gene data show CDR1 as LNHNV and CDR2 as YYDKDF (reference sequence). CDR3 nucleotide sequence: TGTGCCACCAGCAGGACAGGGTCTTACGAGCAGTACTTC. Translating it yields CATSRTGSYEQYF. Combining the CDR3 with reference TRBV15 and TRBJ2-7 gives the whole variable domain DAMVIQNPRYQVTQFGKPVTLSCSQTLNHNVMYWYQQKSSQAPKLLFHYYDKDFNNEADTPDNFQSRRPNTSFCFLDIRSPGLGDTAMYLCATSRTGSYEQYFGPGTRLTVT.

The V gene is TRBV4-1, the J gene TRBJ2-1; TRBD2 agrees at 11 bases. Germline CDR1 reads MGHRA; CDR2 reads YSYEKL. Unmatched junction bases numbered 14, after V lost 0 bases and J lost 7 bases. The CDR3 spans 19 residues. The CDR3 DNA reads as TGCGCCAGCAGCCAAGAGGGGACACTACTAGCGGGAGTGGTTAATGAGCAGTTCTTC. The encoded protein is CASSQEGTLLAGVVNEQFF.

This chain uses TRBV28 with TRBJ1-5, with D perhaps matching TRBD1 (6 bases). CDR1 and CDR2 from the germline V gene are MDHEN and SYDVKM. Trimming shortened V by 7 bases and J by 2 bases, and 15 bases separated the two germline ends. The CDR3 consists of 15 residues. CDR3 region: CASTNRELGNQPQHF. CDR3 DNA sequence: TGTGCCAGCACCAACAGGGAGCTGGGCAATCAGCCCCAGCATTTT.

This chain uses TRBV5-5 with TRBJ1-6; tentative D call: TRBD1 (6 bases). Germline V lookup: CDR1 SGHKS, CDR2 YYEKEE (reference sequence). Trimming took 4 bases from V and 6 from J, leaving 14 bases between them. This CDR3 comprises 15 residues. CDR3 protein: CASSLGQTSNSPLHF. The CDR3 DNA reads TGTGCCAGCAGCCTAGGACAGACCTCTAATTCACCCCTCCACTTT. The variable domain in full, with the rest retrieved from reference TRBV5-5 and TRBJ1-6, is DAGVTQSPTHLIKTRGQQVTLRCSPISGHKSVSWYQQVLGQGPQFIFQYYEKEERGRGNFPDRFSARQFPNYSSELNVNALLLGDSALYLCASSLGQTSNSPLHFGNGTRLTVT.

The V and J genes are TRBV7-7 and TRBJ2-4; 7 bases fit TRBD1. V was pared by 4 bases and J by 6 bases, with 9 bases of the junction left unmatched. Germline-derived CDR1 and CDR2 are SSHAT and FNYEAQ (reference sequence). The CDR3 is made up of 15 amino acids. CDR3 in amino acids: CASSSHDRDRNIQYF. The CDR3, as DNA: TGTGCCAGCAGCTCCCATGACAGGGACAGAAACATTCAGTACTTC. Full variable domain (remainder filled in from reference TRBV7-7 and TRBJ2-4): GAGVSQSPRYKVTKRGQDVTLRCDPISSHATLYWYQQALGQGPEFLTYFNYEAQPDKSGLPSDRFSAERPEGSISTLTIQRTEQRDSAMYRCASSSHDRDRNIQYFGAGTRLSVL.

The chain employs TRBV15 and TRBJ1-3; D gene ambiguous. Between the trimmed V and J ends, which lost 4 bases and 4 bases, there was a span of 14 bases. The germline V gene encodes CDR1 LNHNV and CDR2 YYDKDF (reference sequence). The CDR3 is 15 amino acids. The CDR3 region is CATSIGLSEGNTIYF. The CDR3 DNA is TGTGCCACCAGCATCGGTCTTTCGGAGGGAAACACCATATATTTT.

The CDR3 loop is CASSFRDRAAKNIQYF. The CDR3, as DNA: TGTGCCAGCAGCTTCCGGGACAGGGCAGCCAAAAACATTCAGTACTTC. The chain carries TRBV7-2 and TRBJ2-4; 9 nucleotides line up with TRBD1. This CDR3 comprises 16 residues. V was pared by 3 bases and J by 0 bases, with 3 bases of the junction left unmatched. Germline-derived CDR1 and CDR2 are SGHTA and FQGNSA.

The CDR3 region is CASSQDTGGTGGYTF. The CDR3 DNA is TGTGCCAGCAGCCAAGACACCGGGGGAACGGGGGGCTACACCTTC. The V call is TRBV3-1 (or the pseudogene TRBV3-2), the J call TRBJ1-2, with D maybe TRBD1 (5 bases). The CDR3 has 15 amino acids. V was cut by 0 bases and J by 8 bases, with 16 bases left in between. CDR1 and CDR2 (germline): LGHDT, YNNKEL (reference sequence).

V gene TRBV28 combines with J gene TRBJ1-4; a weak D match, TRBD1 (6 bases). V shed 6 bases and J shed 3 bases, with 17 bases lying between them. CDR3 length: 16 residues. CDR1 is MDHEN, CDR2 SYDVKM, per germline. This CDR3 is CASSSFPSGANEKLFF. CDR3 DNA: TGTGCCAGCAGCTCCTTCCCCTCAGGGGCTAATGAAAAACTGTTTTTT.

DNA of the CDR3: TGTGCCAGCAGCTTGGGCGGGAGGGCCAACAATGAGCAGTTCTTC. Its translation is CASSLGGRANNEQFF. V gene TRBV7-2 combines with J gene TRBJ2-1, with 9 bases aligning to TRBD2. V lost 3 bases, J lost 5 bases, and 5 bases stayed unmatched. The length of the CDR3 is 15 residues. CDR1 is SGHTA and CDR2 is FQGNSA in the germline V gene.

For the CDR3, the DNA is TGTGCCTGGAGCGAGGGGACAGGGAGTTCACCCCTCCACTTT. Amino acids: CAWSEGTGSSPLHF. The chain recombines TRBV30 with TRBJ1-6; 9 nucleotides match TRBD1. Germline V gene sequence: CDR1 GTSNPN, CDR2 SVGIG (reference sequence). The CDR3 contains 14 residues. V was clipped by 3 bases and J by 9 bases; unmatched bases: 6. Filled out from reference TRBV30 and TRBJ1-6, the complete variable domain reads SQTIHQWPATLVQPVGSPLSLECTVEGTSNPNLYWYRQAAGRGLQLLFYSVGIGQISSEVPQNLSASRPQDRQFILSSKKLLLSDSGFYLCAWSEGTGSSPLHFGNGTRLTVT.

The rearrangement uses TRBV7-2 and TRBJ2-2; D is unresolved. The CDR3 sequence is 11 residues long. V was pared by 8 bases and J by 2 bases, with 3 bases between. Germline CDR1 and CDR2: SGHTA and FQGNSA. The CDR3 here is CASHNTGELFF. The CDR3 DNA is TGTGCCAGCCATAACACCGGGGAGCTGTTTTTT.

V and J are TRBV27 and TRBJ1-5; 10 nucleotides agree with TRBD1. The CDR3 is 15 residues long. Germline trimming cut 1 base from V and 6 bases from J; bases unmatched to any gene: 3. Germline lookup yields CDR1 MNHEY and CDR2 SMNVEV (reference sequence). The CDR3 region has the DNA TGTGCCAGCAGTTTATGGGGGACAGGGGTTCAGCCCCAGCATTTT. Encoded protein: CASSLWGTGVQPQHF.

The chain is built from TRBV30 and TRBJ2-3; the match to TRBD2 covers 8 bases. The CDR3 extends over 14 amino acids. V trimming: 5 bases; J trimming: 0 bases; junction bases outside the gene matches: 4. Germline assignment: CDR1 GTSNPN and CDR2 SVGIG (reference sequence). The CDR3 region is CAWDSGASTDTQYF. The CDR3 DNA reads TGTGCCTGGGATAGCGGGGCAAGCACAGATACGCAGTATTTT. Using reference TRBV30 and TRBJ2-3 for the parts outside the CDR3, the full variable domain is SQTIHQWPATLVQPVGSPLSLECTVEGTSNPNLYWYRQAAGRGLQLLFYSVGIGQISSEVPQNLSASRPQDRQFILSSKKLLLSDSGFYLCAWDSGASTDTQYFGPGTRLTVL.

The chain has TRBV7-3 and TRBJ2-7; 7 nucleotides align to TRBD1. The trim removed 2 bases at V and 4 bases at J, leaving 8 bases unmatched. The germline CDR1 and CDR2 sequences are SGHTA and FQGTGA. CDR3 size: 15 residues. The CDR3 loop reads CASSLGAGGGYEQYF. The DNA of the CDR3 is TGTGCCAGCAGCTTAGGGGCAGGGGGTGGGTACGAGCAGTACTTC.

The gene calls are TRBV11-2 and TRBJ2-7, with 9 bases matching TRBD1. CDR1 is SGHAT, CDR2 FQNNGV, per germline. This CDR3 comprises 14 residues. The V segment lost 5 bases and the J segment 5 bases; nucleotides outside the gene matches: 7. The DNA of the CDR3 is TGTGCCAGCAGCCCACCGACAGGGGGACACGAGCAGTACTTC. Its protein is CASSPPTGGHEQYF.

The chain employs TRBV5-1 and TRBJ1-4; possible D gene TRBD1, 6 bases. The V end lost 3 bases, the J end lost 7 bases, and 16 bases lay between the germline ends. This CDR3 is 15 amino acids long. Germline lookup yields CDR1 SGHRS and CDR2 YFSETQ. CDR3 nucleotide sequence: TGCGCCAGCAGCTGGGGGACATCGGAAGGTGAAAAACTGTTTTTT. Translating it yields CASSWGTSEGEKLFF. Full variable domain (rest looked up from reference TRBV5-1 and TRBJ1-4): KAGVTQTPRYLIKTRGQQVTLSCSPISGHRSVSWYQQTPGQGLQFLFEYFSETQRNKGNFPGRFSGRQFSNSRSEMNVSTLELGDSALYLCASSWGTSEGEKLFFGSGTQLSVL.

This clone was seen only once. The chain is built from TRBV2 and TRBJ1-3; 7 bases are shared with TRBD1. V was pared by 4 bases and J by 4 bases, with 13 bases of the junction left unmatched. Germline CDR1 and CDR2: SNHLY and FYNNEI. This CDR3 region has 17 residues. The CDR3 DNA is TGTGCCAGCAGTGGGCCGACAGGGCAATCCGGAGGAAACACCATATATTTT. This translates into CASSGPTGQSGGNTIYF.

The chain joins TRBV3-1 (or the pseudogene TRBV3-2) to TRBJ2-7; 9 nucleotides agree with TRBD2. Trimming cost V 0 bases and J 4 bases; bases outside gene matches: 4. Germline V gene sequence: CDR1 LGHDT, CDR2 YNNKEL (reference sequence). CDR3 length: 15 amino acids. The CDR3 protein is CASSQDLTSGYEQYF. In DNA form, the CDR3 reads TGTGCCAGCAGCCAAGATCTGACTAGCGGATACGAGCAGTACTTC.

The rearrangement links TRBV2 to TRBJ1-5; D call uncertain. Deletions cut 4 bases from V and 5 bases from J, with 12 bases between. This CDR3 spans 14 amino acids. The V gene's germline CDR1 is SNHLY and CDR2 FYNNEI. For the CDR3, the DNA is TGTGCCAGCAGTGCGAGTGGAGGAGATCAGCCCCAGCATTTT. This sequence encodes CASSASGGDQPQHF.